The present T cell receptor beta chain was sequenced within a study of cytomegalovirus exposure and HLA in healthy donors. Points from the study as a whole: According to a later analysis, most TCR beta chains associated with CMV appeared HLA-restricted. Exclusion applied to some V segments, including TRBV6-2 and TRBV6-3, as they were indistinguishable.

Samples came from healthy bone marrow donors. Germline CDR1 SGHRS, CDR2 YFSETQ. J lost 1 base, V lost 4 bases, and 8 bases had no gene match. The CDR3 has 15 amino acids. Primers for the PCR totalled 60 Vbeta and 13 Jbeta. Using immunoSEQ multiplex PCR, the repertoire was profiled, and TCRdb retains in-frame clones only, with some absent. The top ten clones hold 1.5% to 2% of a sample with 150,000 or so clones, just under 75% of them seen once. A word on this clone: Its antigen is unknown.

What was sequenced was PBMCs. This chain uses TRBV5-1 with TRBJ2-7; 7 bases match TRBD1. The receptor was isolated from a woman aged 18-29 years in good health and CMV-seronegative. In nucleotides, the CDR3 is TGCGCCAGCAGCCCTACGACAGGGTGGTCCTACGAGCAGTACTTC. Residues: CASSPTTGWSYEQYF.